The clone carrying this TCR beta chain has ten or more counts. Its antigen is not known. This record belongs to a study of naive and memory T cell subsets. General study findings and limits: Especially in CD8 cells, naive repertoires contained a few larger clonotypes, possibly CD45RA-re-expressing memory cells.

Both TRBC1 and TRBC2 were covered by a beta constant-region primer of two equimolar oligonucleotides. The ligated cDNA underwent four PCR rounds using SP2 and nested alpha and beta constant-region primers. TCRdb re-derived calls from the UMI-ligation and nested PCR reads in MiXCR, one entry per CDR3 protein. The table has approximately 150,000 distinct CDR3 sequences, over 20% seen once. Four subsets defined by CD45RA and CD27 were sorted after CD3, CD4, CD8 and live/dead staining. This CDR3 is 16 amino acids long. Germline V gene lookup returns CDR1 SGHDN and CDR2 FVKESK. With 6 bases removed from V and 3 bases from J, the gap between germline ends came to 18 bases.

The source of this sequence is a human donor in good health. Sequencing was carried out using naive CD4+ T cells from blood. The chain carries TRBV14 and TRBJ1-5; D is possibly TRBD1 (5 bases). This chain's CDR3 is CASRQRTRDTNQPQHF. The CDR3, as DNA: TGTGCCAGCAGGCAACGTACCAGGGATACCAATCAGCCCCAGCATTTT.